The rows below give T cell receptor beta chains drawn from one sample of a study of neurological immune-mediated disorders. TCRdb itself ran the 5' RACE reads through MiXCR, one entry per CDR3 protein. The sample has 55,000 or so distinct CDR3 sequences, less than 5% seen once. Sequenced: PBMCs. These receptors were collected from a man in his fifties with multiple sclerosis. Both conserved end residues are part of each CDR3. A D gene is named only where the DNA matches it firmly. Expanded clones are given a class, and other clones once, few, many or no size at all.

J gene: TRBJ2-3
D gene: TRBD1
CDR3 length: 15
clone size: few
V gene: TRBV6-2/TRBV6-3
CDR3 protein: CASSTRGLGTDTQYF
CDR3 DNA: TGTGCCAGCAGCACCAGGGGGCTGGGCACAGATACGCAGTATTTT

J gene: TRBJ2-1
D gene: TRBD2
CDR3 length: 16
clone size: few
V gene: TRBV13
CDR3 protein: CASSLSGSISYNEQFF
CDR3 DNA: TGTGCCAGCAGCCTTAGCGGGAGCATATCCTACAATGAGCAGTTCTTC

J gene: TRBJ1-5
D gene: .
CDR3 length: 14
clone size: many
V gene: TRBV5-6
CDR3 protein: CASSLGVSNQPQHF
CDR3 DNA: TGTGCCAGCAGTTTAGGAGTTAGCAATCAGCCCCAGCATTTT

J gene: TRBJ2-3
D gene: TRBD2
CDR3 length: 15
clone size: many
V gene: TRBV2
CDR3 protein: CASSELAGGTDTQYF
CDR3 DNA: TGTGCCAGCAGTGAACTAGCGGGGGGTACAGATACGCAGTATTTT

J gene: TRBJ2-7
D gene: TRBD1
CDR3 length: 16
clone size: many
V gene: TRBV6-6
CDR3 protein: CASSYSRDRSSYEQYF
CDR3 DNA: TGTGCCAGCAGTTACTCTCGGGACAGGAGCTCCTACGAGCAGTACTTC

J gene: TRBJ2-7
D gene: TRBD2
CDR3 length: 18
clone size: many
V gene: TRBV9
CDR3 protein: CASSNSKTTSGSTYEQYF
CDR3 DNA: TGTGCCAGCAGCAACTCCAAGACTACTAGCGGGTCAACCTACGAGCAGTACTTC

J gene: TRBJ1-2
D gene: TRBD1
CDR3 length: 14
clone size: few
V gene: TRBV7-2
CDR3 protein: CASSLGTGFIGYTF
CDR3 DNA: TGTGCCAGCAGCTTAGGGACAGGGTTCATTGGCTACACCTTC

J gene: TRBJ2-7
D gene: .
CDR3 length: 12
clone size: many
V gene: TRBV12-3/TRBV12-4
CDR3 protein: CASSTTGPEQYF
CDR3 DNA: TGTGCCAGCAGCACAACCGGTCCCGAGCAGTACTTC

J gene: TRBJ2-1
D gene: TRBD1
CDR3 length: 19
clone size: many
V gene: TRBV20-1
CDR3 protein: CSASDTVTQWTGTYNEQFF
CDR3 DNA: TGCAGTGCTAGCGACACCGTAACTCAGTGGACAGGGACCTACAATGAGCAGTTCTTC

J gene: TRBJ2-3
D gene: TRBD2
CDR3 length: 14
clone size: many
V gene: TRBV20-1
CDR3 protein: CSAPRGGGSDTQYF
CDR3 DNA: TGCAGTGCCCCCCGGGGGGGAGGATCCGATACGCAGTATTTT

J gene: TRBJ1-4
D gene: .
CDR3 length: 16
clone size: many
V gene: TRBV28
CDR3 protein: CASSAGGIVVNEKLFF
CDR3 DNA: TGTGCCAGCAGTGCTGGGGGGATAGTGGTTAATGAAAAACTGTTTTTT

J gene: TRBJ2-6
D gene: .
CDR3 length: 14
clone size: many
V gene: TRBV20-1
CDR3 protein: CSARPGYGANVLTF
CDR3 DNA: TGCAGTGCTAGACCTGGGTACGGGGCCAACGTCCTGACTTTC

J gene: TRBJ2-7
D gene: .
CDR3 length: 13
clone size: many
V gene: TRBV7-9
CDR3 protein: CASSPRGGYEQYF
CDR3 DNA: TGTGCCAGCAGCCCCAGGGGCGGATACGAGCAGTACTTC

J gene: TRBJ1-1
D gene: .
CDR3 length: 19
clone size: many
V gene: TRBV7-9
CDR3 protein: CASSPNTHRVWGLNTEAFF
CDR3 DNA: TGTGCCAGCAGTCCTAATACTCACAGGGTTTGGGGATTGAACACTGAAGCTTTCTTT

J gene: TRBJ2-7
D gene: TRBD1
CDR3 length: 14
clone size: many
V gene: TRBV5-1
CDR3 protein: CASSSGTGVYEQYF
CDR3 DNA: TGCGCCAGCAGCTCCGGGACAGGGGTCTACGAGCAGTACTTC

J gene: TRBJ2-1
D gene: TRBD1
CDR3 length: 15
clone size: many
V gene: TRBV12-3/TRBV12-4
CDR3 protein: CASRSPGQSYNEQFF
CDR3 DNA: TGTGCCAGCAGATCACCGGGACAGAGCTACAATGAGCAGTTCTTC

J gene: TRBJ2-3
D gene: .
CDR3 length: 14
clone size: many
V gene: TRBV24-1
CDR3 protein: CATSDPTGTDTQYF
CDR3 DNA: TGTGCCACCAGTGATCCGACAGGCACAGATACGCAGTATTTT

J gene: TRBJ1-1
D gene: .
CDR3 length: 13
clone size: many
V gene: TRBV29-1
CDR3 protein: CSVGGVVNTEAFF
CDR3 DNA: TGCAGCGTTGGGGGCGTCGTGAACACTGAAGCTTTCTTT

J gene: TRBJ2-7
D gene: .
CDR3 length: 13
clone size: .
V gene: TRBV12-3/TRBV12-4
CDR3 protein: CASRRGLSYEQYF
CDR3 DNA: TGTGCCAGCAGAAGGGGACTCTCCTACGAGCAGTACTTC

J gene: TRBJ2-7
D gene: .
CDR3 length: 16
clone size: many
V gene: TRBV28
CDR3 protein: CASSPHETVWRYEQYF
CDR3 DNA: TGTGCCAGCAGCCCCCACGAGACGGTATGGCGGTACGAGCAGTACTTC

J gene: TRBJ1-5
D gene: .
CDR3 length: 13
clone size: .
V gene: TRBV12-3/TRBV12-4
CDR3 protein: CASSPGGDQPQHF
CDR3 DNA: TGTGCCAGCAGCCCCGGGGGGGATCAGCCCCAGCATTTT

J gene: TRBJ1-5
D gene: .
CDR3 length: 14
clone size: few
V gene: TRBV20-1
CDR3 protein: CSARVRDPRQPQHF
CDR3 DNA: TGCAGTGCTAGAGTACGGGACCCCCGGCAGCCCCAGCATTTT

J gene: TRBJ2-1
D gene: .
CDR3 length: 17
clone size: few
V gene: TRBV3-1
CDR3 protein: CASSQDRVGALYNEQFF
CDR3 DNA: TGTGCCAGCAGCCAAGATCGGGTCGGGGCGCTCTACAATGAGCAGTTCTTC

J gene: TRBJ1-5
D gene: .
CDR3 length: 13
clone size: few
V gene: TRBV5-1
CDR3 protein: CASSLASDQPQNF
CDR3 DNA: TGCGCCAGCAGCTTGGCGTCGGATCAGCCCCAGAATTTT

J gene: TRBJ1-6
D gene: .
CDR3 length: 15
clone size: many
V gene: TRBV5-1
CDR3 protein: CASSLASGPDSPLHF
CDR3 DNA: TGCGCCAGCAGCTTGGCCTCGGGTCCCGATTCACCCCTCCACTTT

J gene: TRBJ2-5
D gene: TRBD2
CDR3 length: 17
clone size: many
V gene: TRBV27
CDR3 protein: CASSLLNSGGARETQYF
CDR3 DNA: TGTGCCAGCAGTTTATTAAATAGCGGGGGGGCCCGAGAGACCCAGTACTTC

J gene: TRBJ1-1
D gene: .
CDR3 length: 13
clone size: medium-sized
V gene: TRBV20-1
CDR3 protein: CSAGWDKDTEAFF
CDR3 DNA: TGCAGTGCTGGGTGGGATAAAGACACTGAAGCTTTCTTT

J gene: TRBJ1-1
D gene: .
CDR3 length: 14
clone size: many
V gene: TRBV20-1
CDR3 protein: CSAVPRDKNTEAFF
CDR3 DNA: TGCAGTGCCGTTCCCCGGGACAAGAACACTGAAGCTTTCTTT

J gene: TRBJ2-2
D gene: .
CDR3 length: 15
clone size: many
V gene: TRBV24-1
CDR3 protein: CATSDFGGPTGELFF
CDR3 DNA: TGTGCCACCAGTGATTTCGGGGGCCCCACCGGGGAGCTGTTTTTT

J gene: TRBJ2-1
D gene: .
CDR3 length: 14
clone size: many
V gene: TRBV5-1
CDR3 protein: CASSPGLGANEQFF
CDR3 DNA: TGCGCCAGCAGCCCGGGGTTGGGGGCCAATGAGCAGTTCTTC

J gene: TRBJ2-3
D gene: TRBD2
CDR3 length: 15
clone size: few
V gene: TRBV20-1
CDR3 protein: CSAEGLVLGTDTQYF
CDR3 DNA: TGCAGTGCCGAAGGACTAGTGTTGGGCACAGATACGCAGTATTTT

J gene: TRBJ2-3
D gene: .
CDR3 length: 15
clone size: few
V gene: TRBV7-9
CDR3 protein: CASSRGDTSADTQYF
CDR3 DNA: TGTGCCAGCAGCCGAGGGGACACGTCGGCAGATACGCAGTATTTT

J gene: TRBJ2-1
D gene: .
CDR3 length: 14
clone size: few
V gene: TRBV7-9
CDR3 protein: CASRGGYGYNEQFF
CDR3 DNA: TGTGCCAGCAGAGGGGGGTACGGGTACAATGAGCAGTTCTTC

J gene: TRBJ2-2
D gene: TRBD1
CDR3 length: 15
clone size: many
V gene: TRBV7-9
CDR3 protein: CASSLGTGDTGELFF
CDR3 DNA: TGTGCCAGCAGCTTAGGGACAGGGGACACCGGGGAGCTGTTTTTT

J gene: TRBJ1-1
D gene: .
CDR3 length: 14
clone size: many
V gene: TRBV7-8
CDR3 protein: CASSSHRQGTEAFF
CDR3 DNA: TGTGCCAGCAGCAGCCATCGACAAGGCACTGAAGCTTTCTTT

J gene: TRBJ2-7
D gene: .
CDR3 length: 13
clone size: many
V gene: TRBV27
CDR3 protein: CASMTERLGEQYF
CDR3 DNA: TGTGCCAGCATGACGGAGCGGTTGGGGGAGCAGTACTTC

J gene: TRBJ1-1
D gene: TRBD1
CDR3 length: 18
clone size: .
V gene: TRBV3-1
CDR3 protein: CASSQGPGETGMNTEAFF
CDR3 DNA: TGTGCCAGCAGCCAAGGCCCCGGGGAGACAGGGATGAACACTGAAGCTTTCTTT

J gene: TRBJ1-5
D gene: .
CDR3 length: 14
clone size: many
V gene: TRBV12-3/TRBV12-4
CDR3 protein: CASSFGATSQPQHF
CDR3 DNA: TGTGCCAGCAGTTTTGGCGCCACGAGTCAGCCCCAGCATTTT

J gene: TRBJ1-4
D gene: .
CDR3 length: 14
clone size: many
V gene: TRBV7-9
CDR3 protein: CASSLEAANEKLFF
CDR3 DNA: TGTGCCAGCAGCTTAGAGGCGGCTAATGAAAAACTGTTTTTT

J gene: TRBJ1-5
D gene: .
CDR3 length: 13
clone size: many
V gene: TRBV7-9
CDR3 protein: CASGTSSNQPQHF
CDR3 DNA: TGTGCCAGCGGTACCTCCAGTAATCAGCCCCAGCATTTT

J gene: TRBJ2-7
D gene: TRBD1
CDR3 length: 15
clone size: many
V gene: TRBV20-1
CDR3 protein: CSAPLLPGQDGEQYF
CDR3 DNA: TGCAGTGCACCCCTTCTCCCTGGACAGGACGGCGAGCAGTACTTC

J gene: TRBJ1-4
D gene: .
CDR3 length: 13
clone size: many
V gene: TRBV4-1
CDR3 protein: CASSQGVLEKLFF
CDR3 DNA: TGCGCCAGCAGCCAAGGTGTTTTGGAAAAACTGTTTTTT

J gene: TRBJ2-3
D gene: .
CDR3 length: 15
clone size: many
V gene: TRBV20-1
CDR3 protein: CSATRPGVGTDTQYF
CDR3 DNA: TGCAGTGCAACCAGACCGGGGGTCGGCACAGATACGCAGTATTTT

J gene: TRBJ2-5
D gene: TRBD2
CDR3 length: 18
clone size: many
V gene: TRBV3-1
CDR3 protein: CASSQVTSGGVYEETQYF
CDR3 DNA: TGTGCCAGCAGCCAAGTTACTAGCGGAGGGGTATATGAGGAGACCCAGTACTTC

J gene: TRBJ2-6
D gene: .
CDR3 length: 19
clone size: many
V gene: TRBV6-5
CDR3 protein: CASSYERDTRGGSANVLTF
CDR3 DNA: TGTGCCAGCAGTTACGAAAGGGACACCCGGGGTGGCTCGGCCAACGTCCTGACTTTC

J gene: TRBJ1-6
D gene: TRBD1
CDR3 length: 14
clone size: many
V gene: TRBV3-1
CDR3 protein: CASSPGGFGSPLHF
CDR3 DNA: TGTGCCAGCAGCCCAGGGGGGTTTGGTTCACCCCTCCACTTT

J gene: TRBJ2-3
D gene: TRBD2
CDR3 length: 16
clone size: many
V gene: TRBV7-6
CDR3 protein: CASSLGAGPSTDTQYF
CDR3 DNA: TGTGCCAGCAGCTTAGGAGCGGGACCTAGCACAGATACGCAGTATTTT

J gene: TRBJ2-5
D gene: TRBD2
CDR3 length: 16
clone size: many
V gene: TRBV7-8
CDR3 protein: CASSLMAGGPRETQYF
CDR3 DNA: TGTGCCAGCAGCTTAATGGCGGGGGGGCCGAGAGAGACCCAGTACTTC

J gene: TRBJ2-5
D gene: .
CDR3 length: 16
clone size: many
V gene: TRBV15
CDR3 protein: CATSRGIKGGDETQYF
CDR3 DNA: TGTGCCACCAGCAGAGGGATTAAGGGCGGGGATGAGACCCAGTACTTC